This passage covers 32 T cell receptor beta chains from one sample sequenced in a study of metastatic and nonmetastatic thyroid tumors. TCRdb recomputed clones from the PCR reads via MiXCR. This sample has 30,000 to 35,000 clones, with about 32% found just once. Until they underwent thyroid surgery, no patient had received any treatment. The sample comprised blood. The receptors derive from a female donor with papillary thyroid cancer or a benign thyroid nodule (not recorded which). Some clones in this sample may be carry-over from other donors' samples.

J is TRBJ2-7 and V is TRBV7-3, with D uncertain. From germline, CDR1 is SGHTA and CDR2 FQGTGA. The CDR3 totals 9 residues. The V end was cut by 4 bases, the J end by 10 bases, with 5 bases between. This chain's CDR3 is CASSSPQYV. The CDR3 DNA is TGTGCCAGCAGCTCTCCACAGTACGTC.

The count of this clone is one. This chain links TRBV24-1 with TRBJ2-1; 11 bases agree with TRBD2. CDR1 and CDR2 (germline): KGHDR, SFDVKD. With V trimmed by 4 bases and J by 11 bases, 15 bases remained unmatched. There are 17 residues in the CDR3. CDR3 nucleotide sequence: TGTGCCACCAGTGAACACACCGGGACTAGCGGATCCGATCAGCAGTTCTTC. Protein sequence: CATSEHTGTSGSDQQFF.

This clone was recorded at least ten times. CDR3 DNA: TGTGCCAGCAGTGGAAGCGGGAATTCACCCCTCCACTTT. Translation: CASSGSGNSPLHF. The V and J genes are TRBV6-4 and TRBJ1-6; D not certain. The V gene lost 4 bases and the J gene lost 7 bases, with 8 bases spanning the gap. The CDR3 covers 13 residues. CDR1 MRHNA and CDR2 SNTAGT come from the germline V gene.

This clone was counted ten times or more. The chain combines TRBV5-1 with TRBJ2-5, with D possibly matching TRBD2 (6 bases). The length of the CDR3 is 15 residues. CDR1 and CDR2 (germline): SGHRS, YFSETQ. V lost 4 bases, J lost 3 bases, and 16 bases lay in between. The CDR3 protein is CASSKAWGEEETQYF. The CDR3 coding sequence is TGCGCCAGCAGCAAGGCCTGGGGGGAGGAAGAGACCCAGTACTTC.

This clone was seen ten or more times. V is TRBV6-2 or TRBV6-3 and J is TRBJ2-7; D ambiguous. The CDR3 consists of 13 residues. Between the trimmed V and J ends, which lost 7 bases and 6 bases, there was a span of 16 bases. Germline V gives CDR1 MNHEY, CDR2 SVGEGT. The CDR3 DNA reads TGTGCCAGCAATCGACGGAACCCGACCGAGCAGTACTTC. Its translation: CASNRRNPTEQYF.

CDR3 loop: CATSASSTAYNEQFF. The CDR3 nucleotides read TGTGCCACCAGTGCTAGCAGTACGGCATACAATGAGCAGTTCTTC. The chain joins TRBV24-1 to TRBJ2-1; possibly TRBD2 for D (5 bases). Germline V lookup: CDR1 KGHDR, CDR2 SFDVKD. V was shortened by 5 bases and J by 4 bases, with 14 bases between the two germline ends. This CDR3 is built from 15 residues.

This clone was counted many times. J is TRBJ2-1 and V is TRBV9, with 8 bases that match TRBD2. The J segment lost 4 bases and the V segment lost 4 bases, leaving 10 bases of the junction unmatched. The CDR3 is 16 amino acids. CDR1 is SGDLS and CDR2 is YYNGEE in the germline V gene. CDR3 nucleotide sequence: TGTGCCAGCAGCCCAGTTGAGGGACTAGTATACAATGAGCAGTTCTTC. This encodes CASSPVEGLVYNEQFF.

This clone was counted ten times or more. DNA of the CDR3: TGTGCCACCAGCAGAGAACTTCTCTCTGGAAACACCATATATTTT. This translates into CATSRELLSGNTIYF. The V and J genes are TRBV15 and TRBJ1-3; D not resolved. V gave up 0 bases and J gave up 0 bases, with 6 bases separating them. The CDR3 totals 15 residues. Germline CDR1 LNHNV, CDR2 YYDKDF (reference sequence).

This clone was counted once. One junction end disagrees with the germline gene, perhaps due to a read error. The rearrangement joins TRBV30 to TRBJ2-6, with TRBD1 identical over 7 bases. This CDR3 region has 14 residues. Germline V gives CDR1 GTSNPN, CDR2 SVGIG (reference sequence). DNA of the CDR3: TGTGCCTGGGGAAGGGGGCTTGGGTCCAACGTCCTGGCTTTC. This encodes CAWGRGLGSNVLAF. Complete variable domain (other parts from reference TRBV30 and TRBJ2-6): SQTIHQWPATLVQPVGSPLSLECTVEGTSNPNLYWYRQAAGRGLQLLFYSVGIGQISSEVPQNLSASRPQDRQFILSSKKLLLSDSGFYLCAWGRGLGSNVLAFGAGSRLTVL.

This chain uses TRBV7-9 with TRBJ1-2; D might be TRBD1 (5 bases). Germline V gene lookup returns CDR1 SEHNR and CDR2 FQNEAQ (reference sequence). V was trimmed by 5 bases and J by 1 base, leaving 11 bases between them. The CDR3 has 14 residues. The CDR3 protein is CASSGAVDNYGYTF. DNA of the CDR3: TGTGCCAGCAGCGGGGCAGTCGATAACTATGGCTACACCTTC.

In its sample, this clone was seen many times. CDR3 amino acids: CASSYRAAATEAFF. CDR3 in DNA: TGTGCCAGCAGTTACCGGGCGGCAGCCACTGAAGCTTTCTTT. The chain combines TRBV6-6 with TRBJ1-1; D remains ambiguous. Germline loops: CDR1 MNHNY, CDR2 SVGAGI (reference sequence). The CDR3 has 14 amino acids. Trimming pared 2 bases from V and 4 bases from J, leaving 11 bases between.

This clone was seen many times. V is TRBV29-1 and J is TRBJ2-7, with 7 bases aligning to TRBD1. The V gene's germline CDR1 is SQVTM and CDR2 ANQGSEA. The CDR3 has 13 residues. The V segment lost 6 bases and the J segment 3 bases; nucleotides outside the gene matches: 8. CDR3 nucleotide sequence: TGCAGCGTCCGACAGGGCGGAGGCTACGAGCAGTACTTC. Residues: CSVRQGGGYEQYF.

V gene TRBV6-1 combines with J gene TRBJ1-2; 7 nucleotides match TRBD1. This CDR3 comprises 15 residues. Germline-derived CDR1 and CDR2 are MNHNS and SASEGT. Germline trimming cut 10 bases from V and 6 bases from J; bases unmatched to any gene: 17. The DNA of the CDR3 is TGTGCCACCAGCAGGGGGGATACAGGGATCCATGGCTACACCTTC. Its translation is CATSRGDTGIHGYTF.

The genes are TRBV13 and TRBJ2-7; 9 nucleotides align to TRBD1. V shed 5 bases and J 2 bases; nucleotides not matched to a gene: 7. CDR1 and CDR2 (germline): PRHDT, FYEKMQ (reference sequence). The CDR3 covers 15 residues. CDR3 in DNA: TGTGCCAGCAGCCACGGGACAGGGCGAGCCTACGAGCAGTACTTC. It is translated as CASSHGTGRAYEQYF.

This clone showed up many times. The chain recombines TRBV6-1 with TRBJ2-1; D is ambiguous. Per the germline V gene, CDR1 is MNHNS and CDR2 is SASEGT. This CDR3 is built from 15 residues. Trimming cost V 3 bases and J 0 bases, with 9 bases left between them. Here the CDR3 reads CASSDYSTSYNEQFF. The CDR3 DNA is TGTGCCAGCAGTGATTACTCCACCTCCTACAATGAGCAGTTCTTC.

CDR3 bases: TGTGCCAGCAGCGCACATGGGACTGTGGCCAACGTCCTGACTTTC. Its protein product is CASSAHGTVANVLTF. This chain uses TRBV9 with TRBJ2-6; the D gene is possibly TRBD2 (6 bases). V lost 3 bases and J lost 6, with 13 bases in between. The CDR3 covers 15 residues. In germline, CDR1 is SGDLS, CDR2 YYNGEE.

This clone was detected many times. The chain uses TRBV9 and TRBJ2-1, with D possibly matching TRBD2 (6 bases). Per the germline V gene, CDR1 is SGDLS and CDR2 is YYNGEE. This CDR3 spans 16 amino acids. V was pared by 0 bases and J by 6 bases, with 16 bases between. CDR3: CASSVAPSVGFNEQFF. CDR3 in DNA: TGTGCCAGCAGCGTAGCCCCTAGCGTCGGTTTCAATGAGCAGTTCTTC.

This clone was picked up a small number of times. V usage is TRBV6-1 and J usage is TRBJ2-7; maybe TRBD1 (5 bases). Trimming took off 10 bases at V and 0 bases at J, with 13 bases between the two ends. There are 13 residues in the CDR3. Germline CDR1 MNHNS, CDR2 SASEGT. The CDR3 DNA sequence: TGTGCCATCACTCCCGACAGCTCCTACGAGCAGTACTTC. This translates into CAITPDSSYEQYF.

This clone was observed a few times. CDR3 bases: TGTGCCAGCAGCTTGGGACACGTAGCTAACTATGGCTACACCTTC. Translation: CASSLGHVANYGYTF. The V call is TRBV6-1, the J call TRBJ1-2; possible D gene TRBD1, 6 bases. The CDR3 is made up of 15 amino acids. Trimming shortened V by 6 bases and J by 0 bases, and 14 bases separated the two germline ends. CDR1 and CDR2 (germline): MNHNS, SASEGT.

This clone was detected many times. The CDR3 DNA reads TGCGCCAGCAGCCCGGTGGTGGTGGACACCGGGGAGCTGTTTTTT. Its translation is CASSPVVVDTGELFF. The chain uses TRBV5-1 and TRBJ2-2; D call uncertain. The CDR3 is 15 amino acids. Germline V gene data show CDR1 as SGHRS and CDR2 as YFSETQ. The V gene lost 4 bases and the J gene lost 3 bases, with 13 bases spanning the gap.

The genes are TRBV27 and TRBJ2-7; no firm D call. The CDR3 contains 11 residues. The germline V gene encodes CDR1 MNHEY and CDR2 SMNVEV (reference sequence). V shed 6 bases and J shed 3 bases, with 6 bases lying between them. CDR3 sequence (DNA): TGTGCCAGCAGCAATTACTACGAGCAGTACTTC. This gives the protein CASSNYYEQYF.

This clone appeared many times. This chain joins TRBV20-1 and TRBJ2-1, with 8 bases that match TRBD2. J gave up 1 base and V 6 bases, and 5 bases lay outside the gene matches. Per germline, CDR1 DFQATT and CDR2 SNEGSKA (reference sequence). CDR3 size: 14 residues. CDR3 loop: CSAEGLESYNEQFF. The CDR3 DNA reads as TGCAGTGCCGAGGGACTAGAGTCCTACAATGAGCAGTTCTTC.

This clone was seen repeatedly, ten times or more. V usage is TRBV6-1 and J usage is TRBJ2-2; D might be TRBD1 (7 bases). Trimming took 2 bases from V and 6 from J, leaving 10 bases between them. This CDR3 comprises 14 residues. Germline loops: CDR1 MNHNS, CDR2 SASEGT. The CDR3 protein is CASSEPRGAGELFF. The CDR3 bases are TGTGCCAGCAGTGAACCCAGGGGGGCCGGGGAGCTGTTTTTT.

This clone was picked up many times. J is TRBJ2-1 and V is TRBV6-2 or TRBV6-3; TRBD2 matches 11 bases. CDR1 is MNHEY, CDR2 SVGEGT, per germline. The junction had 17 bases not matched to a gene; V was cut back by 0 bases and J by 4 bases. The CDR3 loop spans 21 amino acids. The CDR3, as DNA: TGTGCCAGCAGTTACTCGGTGAATCGTCTAGCGGGAGGAGGGGATTACAATGAGCAGTTCTTC. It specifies CASSYSVNRLAGGGDYNEQFF.

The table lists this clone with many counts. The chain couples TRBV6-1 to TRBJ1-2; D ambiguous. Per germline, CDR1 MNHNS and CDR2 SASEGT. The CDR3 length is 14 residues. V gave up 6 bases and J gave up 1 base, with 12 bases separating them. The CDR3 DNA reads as TGTGCCAGCAGGTCCCGGGGTCTTAACTATGGCTACACCTTC. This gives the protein CASRSRGLNYGYTF.

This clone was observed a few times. CDR3 sequence: CASSLSRTNYGYTF. DNA for the CDR3: TGTGCCAGCAGCTTATCCAGGACTAACTATGGCTACACCTTC. The V and J genes are TRBV13 and TRBJ1-2; no reliable D call. Trimming stripped 2 bases from V and 0 bases from J, with 7 bases between. Germline CDR1 and CDR2: PRHDT and FYEKMQ (reference sequence). This CDR3 has 14 amino acids.

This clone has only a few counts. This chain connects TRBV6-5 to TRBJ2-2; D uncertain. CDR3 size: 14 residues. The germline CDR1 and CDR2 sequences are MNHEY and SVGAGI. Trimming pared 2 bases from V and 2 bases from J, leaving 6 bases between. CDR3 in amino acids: CASSYPRNTGELFF. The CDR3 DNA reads TGTGCCAGCAGTTACCCAAGAAACACCGGGGAGCTGTTTTTT.

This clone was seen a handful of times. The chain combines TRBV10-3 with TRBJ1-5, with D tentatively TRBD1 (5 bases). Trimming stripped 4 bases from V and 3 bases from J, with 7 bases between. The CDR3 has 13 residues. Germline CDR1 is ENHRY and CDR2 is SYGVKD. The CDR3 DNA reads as TGTGCCATCAGTGCGGACACCAATCAGCCCCAGCATTTT. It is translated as CAISADTNQPQHF.

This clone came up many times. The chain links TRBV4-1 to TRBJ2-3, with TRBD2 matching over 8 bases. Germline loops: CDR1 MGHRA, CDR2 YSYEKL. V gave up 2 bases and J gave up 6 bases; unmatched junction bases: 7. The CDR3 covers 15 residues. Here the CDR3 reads CASSQKAGVADTQYF. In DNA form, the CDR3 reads TGCGCCAGCAGCCAAAAAGCGGGAGTGGCTGATACGCAGTATTTT.

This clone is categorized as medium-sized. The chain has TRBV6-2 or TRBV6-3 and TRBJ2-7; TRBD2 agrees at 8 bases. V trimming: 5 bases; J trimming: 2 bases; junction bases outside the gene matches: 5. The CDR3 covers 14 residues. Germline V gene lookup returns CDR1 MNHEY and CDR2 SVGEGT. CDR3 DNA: TGTGCCAGCAGTATAAGCGGGGGAACCTACGAGCAGTACTTC. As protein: CASSISGGTYEQYF.

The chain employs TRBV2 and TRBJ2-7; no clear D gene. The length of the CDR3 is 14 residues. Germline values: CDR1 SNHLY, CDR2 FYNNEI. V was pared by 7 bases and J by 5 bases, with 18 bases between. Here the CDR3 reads CASMDGTRYNEQYF. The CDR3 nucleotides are TGTGCCAGCATGGACGGTACGAGATACAACGAGCAGTACTTC.

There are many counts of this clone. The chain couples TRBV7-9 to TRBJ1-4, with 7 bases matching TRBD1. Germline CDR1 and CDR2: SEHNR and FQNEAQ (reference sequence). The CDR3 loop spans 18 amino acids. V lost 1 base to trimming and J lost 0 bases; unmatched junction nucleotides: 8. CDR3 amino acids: CASSLVRTGAATNEKLFF. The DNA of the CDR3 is TGTGCCAGCAGCTTAGTACGGACAGGAGCTGCAACTAATGAAAAACTGTTTTTT. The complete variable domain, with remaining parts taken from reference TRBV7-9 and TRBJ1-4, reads DTGVSQNPRHKITKRGQNVTFRCDPISEHNRLYWYRQTLGQGPEFLTYFQNEAQLEKSRLLSDRFSAERPKGSFSTLEIQRTEQGDSAMYLCASSLVRTGAATNEKLFFGSGTQLSVL.